The 9 T cell receptor beta chains given below trace back to one sample, sequenced in a study of shared clonotypes between healthy human individuals. Method: immunoSEQ multiplex PCR; TCRdb's copy keeps in-frame clones and lacks some. The sample includes about 2.1 million clones, around 93% of them seen just once. Naive CD8 cells comprised CD45RO-negative, CCR7-positively selected cells, excluding terminally differentiated effector memory CD45RA+ cells. Input material: naive CD8+ T cells from PBMCs. Receptor source: a man aged 18 to 30 in good health. Some clones in this sample may be carry-over from other donors' samples.

About this clone itself: Other DNA sequences in the sample encode the same CDR3. The rearrangement links TRBV15 to TRBJ1-4, with D maybe TRBD1 (6 bases). Trimming shortened V by 5 bases and J by 2 bases, and 12 bases separated the two germline ends. From germline, CDR1 is LNHNV and CDR2 YYDKDF (reference sequence). The CDR3 consists of 15 residues. CDR3 DNA sequence: TGTGCCACCAGCCGTGTAGGGGGTACTAATGAAAAACTGTTTTTT. Translation gives CATSRVGGTNEKLFF.

This chain connects TRBV28 to TRBJ2-7, with a weak D call TRBD1 (6 bases). Germline CDR1 is MDHEN and CDR2 is SYDVKM. This CDR3 comprises 14 residues. Trimming shortened V by 5 bases and J by 4 bases, and 15 bases separated the two germline ends. The CDR3 DNA follows: TGTGCCAGCAGTCGATACAGGGCTGATTACGAGCAGTACTTC. Encoded protein: CASSRYRADYEQYF.

This clone showed up just once. V is TRBV11-2 and J is TRBJ2-2; 12 bases are shared with TRBD2. With 2 bases clipped from V and 4 bases from J, the junction kept 2 bases outside the gene matches. Germline V gene lookup returns CDR1 SGHAT and CDR2 FQNNGV. This CDR3 contains 16 residues. CDR3 bases: TGTGCCAGCAGCTTACTAGCGGGAGGGGTCACCGGGGAGCTGTTTTTT. Translated: CASSLLAGGVTGELFF.

The chain combines TRBV6-5 with TRBJ2-7, with a possible D match to TRBD2 (6 bases). The CDR3 spans 14 residues. Germline CDR1 reads MNHEY; CDR2 reads SVGAGI. V lost 6 bases and J lost 2, with 14 bases in between. The chain's CDR3 is CASSRPGGAYEQYF. CDR3 nucleotides: TGTGCCAGCAGCCGACCCGGCGGGGCCTACGAGCAGTACTTC.

This clone was seen only once. This chain links TRBV5-4 with TRBJ2-1, with D possibly being TRBD1 (6 bases). Trimming removed 1 base at V and 2 bases at J, with 10 bases between. The germline gives CDR1 SGHNT, CDR2 YYREEE (reference sequence). This CDR3 spans 15 amino acids. The CDR3 bases are TGTGCCAGCAGCTTGAGGCAGGGGCCCTACAATGAGCAGTTCTTC. This gives the protein CASSLRQGPYNEQFF.

This clone was recorded only once. The chain uses TRBV13 and TRBJ2-1; D is ambiguous. The V gene lost 7 bases and the J gene lost 7 bases, with 17 bases spanning the gap. Germline loops: CDR1 PRHDT, CDR2 FYEKMQ (reference sequence). This CDR3 has 14 residues. Here the CDR3 DNA reads TGTGCCAGCAATAAGAATATAAAGAATAATGAGCAGTTCTTC. Its translation: CASNKNIKNNEQFF.

This clone was picked up one time. This same CDR3 is encoded by further DNA sequences in the sample. The V call is TRBV28, the J call TRBJ1-1, with 9 bases lining up with TRBD1. Trimming cost V 5 bases and J 5 bases; bases outside gene matches: 6. This CDR3 has 14 residues. Germline V gene lookup returns CDR1 MDHEN and CDR2 SYDVKM. The CDR3 loop is CASSLGTGWTEAFF. DNA for the CDR3: TGTGCCAGCAGTCTAGGGACAGGGTGGACTGAAGCTTTCTTT.

The J gene is TRBJ1-2, the V gene TRBV28; possibly TRBD1 for D (5 bases). In germline, CDR1 is MDHEN, CDR2 SYDVKM. V was clipped by 5 bases and J by 1 base, with 17 bases between them. This CDR3 comprises 16 residues. The CDR3 DNA reads TGTGCCAGCAGTACCCAACTGGGGGGAATTAACTATGGCTACACCTTC. Amino acids: CASSTQLGGINYGYTF.

As for this clone: At the DNA level, this CDR3 is encoded by other sequences in the same sample as well. The V gene is TRBV12-5, the J gene TRBJ1-1; no clear D. Germline CDR1 and CDR2: LGHNT and FRNRAP. The CDR3 is 12 amino acids. V was pared by 3 bases and J by 2 bases, with 4 bases between. CDR3 amino acids: CASGFGNTEAFF. The CDR3 nucleotides read TGTGCTAGTGGTTTCGGCAACACTGAAGCTTTCTTT. The whole variable domain, remainder taken from reference TRBV12-5 and TRBJ1-1, is DARVTQTPRHKVTEMGQEVTMRCQPILGHNTVFWYRQTMMQGLELLAYFRNRAPLDDSGMPKDRFSAEMPDATLATLKIQPSEPRDSAVYFCASGFGNTEAFFGQGTRLTVV.